This TCR beta chain is drawn from a study of T cells in Graves' hyperthyroidism and ophthalmopathy. This clonotype was picked up many times. With 0 bases clipped from V and 6 bases from J, the junction kept 12 bases outside the gene matches. Germline V gene lookup returns CDR1 SGHTS and CDR2 YDEGEE. This CDR3 region has 18 residues. Amplification targeted TCR beta CDR3 regions from RNA transcripts. During a first-round RT-PCR of the TCR CDR3, the HTBI primer set was used. TCRdb called the multiplex PCR reads again in MiXCR, with one record for every CDR3 protein. The sample consists of roughly 530,000 distinct CDR3 sequences, roughly 17% of them appearing once.

The rearrangement joins TRBV5-8 to TRBJ2-3; 11 nucleotides agree with TRBD2. Sequencing was carried out using blood. This TCR was recovered from a young woman with Graves' ophthalmopathy. CDR3 sequence: CASSLAGTSGLSRDTQYF. The CDR3 DNA reads TGTGCCAGCAGCTTGGCCGGGACTAGCGGTTTATCACGTGATACGCAGTATTTT. The full variable domain, its missing parts supplied by reference TRBV5-8 and TRBJ2-3, is EAGVTQSPTHLIKTRGQQATLRCSPISGHTSVYWYQQALGLGLQFLLWYDEGEERNRGNFPPRFSGRQFPNYSSELNVNALELEDSALYLCASSLAGTSGLSRDTQYFGPGTRLTVL.